This entry concerns a single T cell receptor beta chain. Its antigen specificity is not known. Qualities for individual bases were not recorded, and no much larger clone is one base off. This entry is derived from a study of blood T cell repertoires in COVID-19 (dated by TCRdb to about 2020). For the study in its entirety: Samples from collaborators originated in the United States, Italy and Spain and spanned both the acute and convalescent phases of COVID-19. The prospective study material was composed of cDNA or gDNA derived from T cells, B-cell-depleted T cells, or PBMCs. Subjects who had been exposed to COVID-19, were actively infected with it, or had recovered from it provided the deeply sampled blood TCRbeta repertoires that made up the dataset. The repertoires were released in a freely available public database meant as a resource for research on the immune response to SARS-CoV-2. Samples came from the ongoing ImmuneRACE study (first 160 participants) plus 1,254 subjects from 6 global collaborators. Nearly every sample came with metadata listing a de-identified subject ID, COVID-19 status, age in years and sex. Where HLA class I and class II types were available, the types were taken from metadata supplied by the sample provider, not from assay-based typing. The paper as a whole reports these results and caveats: Clinical and demographic metadata were provided uncurated, with the amount varying by source and participant.

V is pruned by 9 bases and J by 3 bases, leaving 9 bases of the junction without a gene match. CDR1 and CDR2 were assigned from the germline V gene as KGHDR and SFDVKD. The CDR3 runs 16 amino acids, cysteine and phenylalanine included. Just CDR3 DNA is preserved here, 48 bases in frame from base 1. The immunoSEQ Assay, a bias-controlled multiplex PCR, was used to amplify TCRbeta CDR3 regions from genomic DNA. The authors processed their data as follows. Within the assay, amplification of reference gene primers was used to estimate how many nucleated cells each sample contained. Sequence reads were collapsed and filtered to measure the absolute abundance of every unique TCRbeta CDR3 rearrangement. For each sample, productive Simpson clonality was calculated by taking the square root of Simpson's diversity index across productive rearrangements. TCRdb limited this immuneACCESS table to in-frame rearrangements with V and J called. A share of clones is missing; checked studies link under half to unresolved V genes, and the rest is unexplained. D and trimming were read from the DNA, whereas the V and J calls and clone size are those reported in that table. The sample table shows under 120,000 clones, and around 84% are seen once. Clones ranked in the top ten supply approximately 2.1% of the sample.

The collaborating institutions used their own protocols to collect whole blood in K2EDTA tubes. Collaborator samples were shipped for TCRbeta analysis as frozen whole blood, isolated PBMCs, or DNA extracted from either sample type. The receptor was derived from a human donor in a cohort sampled during active COVID-19. What was sequenced was peripheral blood. The rearranged chain carries TRBV24-1 and TRBJ2-3; 12 bases in the junction line up with TRBD2. Read as DNA, the sequence is TGTGCCACCGCCTTAGGGACTAGCGGGCCAACAGATACGCAGTATTTT. Its protein product is CATALGTSGPTDTQYF.